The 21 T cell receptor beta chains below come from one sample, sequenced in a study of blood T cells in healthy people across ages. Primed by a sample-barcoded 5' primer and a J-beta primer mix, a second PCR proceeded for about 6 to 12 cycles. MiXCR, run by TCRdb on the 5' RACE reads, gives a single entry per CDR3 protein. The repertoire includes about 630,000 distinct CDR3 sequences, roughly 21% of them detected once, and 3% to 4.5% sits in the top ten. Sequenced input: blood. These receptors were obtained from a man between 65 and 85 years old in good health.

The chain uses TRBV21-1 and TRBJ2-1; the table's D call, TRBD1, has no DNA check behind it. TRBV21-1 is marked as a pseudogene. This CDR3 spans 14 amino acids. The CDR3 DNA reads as TGTGCCAGCAGGGGGCGGCTAGACAACAATGAGCAGTTCTTC. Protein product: CASRGRLDNNEQFF.

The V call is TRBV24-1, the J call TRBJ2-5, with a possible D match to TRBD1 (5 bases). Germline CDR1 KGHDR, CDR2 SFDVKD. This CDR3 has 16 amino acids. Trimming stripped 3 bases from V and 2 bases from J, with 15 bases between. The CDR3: CATSDPQGLRQETQYF. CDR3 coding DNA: TGTGCCACCAGTGATCCCCAGGGATTACGGCAAGAGACCCAGTACTTC.

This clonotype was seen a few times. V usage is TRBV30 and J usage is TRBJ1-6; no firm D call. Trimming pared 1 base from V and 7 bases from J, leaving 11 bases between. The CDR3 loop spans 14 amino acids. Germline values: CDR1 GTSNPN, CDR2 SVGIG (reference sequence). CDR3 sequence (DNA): TGTGCCTGGAGTGGACAACCGGGGAATTCACCCCTCCACTTT. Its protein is CAWSGQPGNSPLHF.

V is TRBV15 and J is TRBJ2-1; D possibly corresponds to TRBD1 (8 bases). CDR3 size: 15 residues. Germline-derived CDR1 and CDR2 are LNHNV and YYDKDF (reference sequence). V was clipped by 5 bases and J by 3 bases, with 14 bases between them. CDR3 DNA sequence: TGTGCCACCAGCCTTACAGGGGGGGACTACAATGAGCAGTTCTTC. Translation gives CATSLTGGDYNEQFF.

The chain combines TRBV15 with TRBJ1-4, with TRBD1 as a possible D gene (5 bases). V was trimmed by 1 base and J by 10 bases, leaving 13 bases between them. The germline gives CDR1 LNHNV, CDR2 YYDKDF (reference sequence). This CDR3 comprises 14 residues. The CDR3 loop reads CATSRGRGPGKLFF. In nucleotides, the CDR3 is TGTGCCACCAGCAGAGGTAGGGGTCCCGGAAAACTGTTTTTT.

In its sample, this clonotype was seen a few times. This CDR3 reads CASRALDSYEQYF. CDR3 coding DNA: TGTGCCAGCAGGGCATTGGACTCCTACGAGCAGTACTTC. The V call is TRBV3-1, the J call TRBJ2-7; no definite D call. Germline CDR1 reads LGHDT; CDR2 reads YNNKEL (reference sequence). Trimming cost V 6 bases and J 0 bases, with 9 bases left between them. CDR3 size: 13 residues.

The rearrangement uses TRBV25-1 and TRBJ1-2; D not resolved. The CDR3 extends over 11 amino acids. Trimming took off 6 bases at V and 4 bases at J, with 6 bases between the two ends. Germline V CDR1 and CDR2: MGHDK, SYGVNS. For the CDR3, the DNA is TGTGCCAGCAGAGGTGCCTATGGCTACACCTTC. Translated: CASRGAYGYTF.

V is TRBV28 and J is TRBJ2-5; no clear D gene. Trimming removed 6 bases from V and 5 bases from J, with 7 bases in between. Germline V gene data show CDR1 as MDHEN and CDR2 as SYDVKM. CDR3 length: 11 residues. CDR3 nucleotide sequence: TGTGCCAGCAGATCCAGTGAGACCCAGTACTTC. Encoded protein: CASRSSETQYF.

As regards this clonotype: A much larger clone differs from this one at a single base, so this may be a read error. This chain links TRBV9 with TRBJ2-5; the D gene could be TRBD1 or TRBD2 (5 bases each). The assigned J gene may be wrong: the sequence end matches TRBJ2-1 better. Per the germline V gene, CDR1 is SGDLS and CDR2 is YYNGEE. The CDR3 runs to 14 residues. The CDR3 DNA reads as TGTGCCAGCAGCGACGGACACGGGGCGAGGGAGCAGTTCTTC. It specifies CASSDGHGAREQFF.

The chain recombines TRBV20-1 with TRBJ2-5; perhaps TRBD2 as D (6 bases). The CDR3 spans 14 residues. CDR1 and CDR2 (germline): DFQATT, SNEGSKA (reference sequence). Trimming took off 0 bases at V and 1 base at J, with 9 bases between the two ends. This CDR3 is CSARDRDFQETQYF. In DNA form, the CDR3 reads TGCAGTGCTAGAGACAGGGACTTCCAAGAGACCCAGTACTTC.

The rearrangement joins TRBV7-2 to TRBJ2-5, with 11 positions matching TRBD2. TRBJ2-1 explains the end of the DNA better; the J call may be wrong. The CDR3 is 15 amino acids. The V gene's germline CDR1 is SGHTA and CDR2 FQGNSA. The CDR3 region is CASSLTSGDFNEQFF. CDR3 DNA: TGTGCCAGCAGCTTGACTAGCGGGGACTTCAATGAGCAGTTCTTC.

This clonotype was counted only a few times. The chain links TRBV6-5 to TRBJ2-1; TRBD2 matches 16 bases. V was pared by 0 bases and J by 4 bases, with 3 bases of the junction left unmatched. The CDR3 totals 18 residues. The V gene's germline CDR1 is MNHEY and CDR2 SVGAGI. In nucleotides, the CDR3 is TGTGCCAGCAGTTACTCGGGACTAGCGGGAGGGGGTTACAATGAGCAGTTCTTC. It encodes CASSYSGLAGGGYNEQFF.

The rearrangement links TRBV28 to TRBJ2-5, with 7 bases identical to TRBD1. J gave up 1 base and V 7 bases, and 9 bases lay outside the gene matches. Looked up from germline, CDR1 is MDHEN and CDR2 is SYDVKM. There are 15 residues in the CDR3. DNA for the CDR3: TGTGCCAGCACAAAGGGGGCAGGGAGCCAAGAGACCCAGTACTTC. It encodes CASTKGAGSQETQYF.

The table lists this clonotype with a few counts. The CDR3 sequence is CAISEPGYQPQHF. CDR3 in DNA: TGTGCCATCAGTGAACCTGGATATCAGCCCCAGCATTTT. The gene calls are TRBV10-3 and TRBJ1-5, with D uncertain. The CDR3 consists of 13 residues. CDR1 is ENHRY, CDR2 SYGVKD, per germline. V was clipped by 3 bases and J by 5 bases, with 8 bases between them.

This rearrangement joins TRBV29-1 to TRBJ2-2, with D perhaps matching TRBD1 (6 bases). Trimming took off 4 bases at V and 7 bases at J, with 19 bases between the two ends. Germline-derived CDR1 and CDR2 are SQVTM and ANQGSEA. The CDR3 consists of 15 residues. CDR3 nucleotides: TGCAGCGTTGGGACGACCCCGTCAGGGGACGGGGAGCTGTTTTTT. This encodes CSVGTTPSGDGELFF.

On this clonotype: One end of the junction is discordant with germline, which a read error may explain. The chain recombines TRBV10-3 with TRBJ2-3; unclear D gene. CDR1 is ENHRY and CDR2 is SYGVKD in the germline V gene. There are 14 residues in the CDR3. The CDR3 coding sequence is TGTGCCGTCAGTGAGGTATACAGCACAGATACGCAGTATTTT. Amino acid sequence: CAVSEVYSTDTQYF.

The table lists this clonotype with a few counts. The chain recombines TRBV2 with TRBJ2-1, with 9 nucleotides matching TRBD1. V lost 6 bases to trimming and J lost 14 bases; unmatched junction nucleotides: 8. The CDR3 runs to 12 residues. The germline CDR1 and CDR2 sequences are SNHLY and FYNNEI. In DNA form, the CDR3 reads TGTGCCAGCAGCGACCTTCGGACAGGGGAGTTCTTC. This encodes CASSDLRTGEFF.

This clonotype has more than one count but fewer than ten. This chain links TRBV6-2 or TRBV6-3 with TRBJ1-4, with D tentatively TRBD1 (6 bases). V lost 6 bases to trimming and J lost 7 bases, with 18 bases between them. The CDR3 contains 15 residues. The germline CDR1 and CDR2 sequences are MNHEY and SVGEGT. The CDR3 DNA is TGTGCCAGCAGCTTTGGACAGCGGCTTTCTGAAAAACTGTTTTTT. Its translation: CASSFGQRLSEKLFF.

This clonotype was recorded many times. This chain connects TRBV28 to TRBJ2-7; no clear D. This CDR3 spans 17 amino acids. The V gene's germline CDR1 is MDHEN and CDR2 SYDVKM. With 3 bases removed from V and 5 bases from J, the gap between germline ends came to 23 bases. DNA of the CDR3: TGTGCCAGCAGTTTCCCACCCAAGGTCCGAACTGTGAACGAGCAGTACTTC. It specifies CASSFPPKVRTVNEQYF.

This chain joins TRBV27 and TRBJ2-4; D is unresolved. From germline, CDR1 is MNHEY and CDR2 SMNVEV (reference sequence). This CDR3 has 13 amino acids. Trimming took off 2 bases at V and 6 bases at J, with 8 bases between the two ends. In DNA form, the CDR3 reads TGTGCCAGCAGTTTAACGGTTGCAAACATTCAGTACTTC. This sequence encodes CASSLTVANIQYF.

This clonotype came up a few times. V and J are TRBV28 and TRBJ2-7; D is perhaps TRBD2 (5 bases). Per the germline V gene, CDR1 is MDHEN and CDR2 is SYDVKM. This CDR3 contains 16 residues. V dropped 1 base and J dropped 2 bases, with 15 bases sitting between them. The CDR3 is CASSLYDQADPYEQYF. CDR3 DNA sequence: TGTGCCAGCAGTTTATATGACCAAGCGGATCCCTACGAGCAGTACTTC.